This is a list of T cell receptor beta chains from one sample in a study of T cell responses to AZD1222 COVID-19 vaccine. Produced via immunoSEQ multiplex PCR; TCRdb's table is partial and in-frame only. Of around 75,000 clones in the sample, roughly 85% were seen once. Sequenced here: peripheral blood, sampled on day 0 of AZD1222 vaccination. The receptors stem from an adult in good health. CDR3s include the opening cysteine and the closing phenylalanine or tryptophan. D genes are given only for firm matches. Size tells how often a clone was seen (once, few, many) or the class of an expanded clone, and some rows leave it out.

TRBD1,TRBV7-3,-,TRBJ1-6,CASSPAGTGDSPLHF,TGTGCCAGCAGCCCCGCGGGGACAGGGGATTCACCCCTCCACTTT
-,TRBV7-2,few,TRBJ2-3,CASSSTTSTDTQYF,TGTGCCAGCAGCTCGACCACTAGCACAGATACGCAGTATTTT
-,TRBV19,-,TRBJ1-5,CASSIDGSYSNQPQHF,TGTGCCAGTAGTATTGATGGTTCTTATAGCAATCAGCCCCAGCATTTT
-,TRBV28,-,TRBJ1-2,CASSLRAEVYGYTF,TGTGCCAGCAGTTTAAGGGCGGAGGTCTATGGCTACACCTTC
-,TRBV12-2,-,TRBJ1-1,CASRSPDRTTQSEAFF,TGTGCAAGTCGCTCCCCCGACAGAACCACCCAATCTGAAGCTTTCTTT
-,TRBV3-1/TRBV3-2,once,TRBJ1-1,CASSQSRTGQAFF,TGTGCCAGCAGCCAATCACGGACGGGTCAGGCTTTCTTT
-,TRBV6-5,-,TRBJ1-2,CASSYGGVRYGYTF,TGTGCCAGCAGTTACGGAGGGGTTCGCTATGGCTACACCTTC
TRBD2,TRBV5-1,once,TRBJ2-1,CASSLILAGPLSSYNEQFF,TGCGCCAGCAGCTTAATACTAGCGGGGCCGTTGAGCTCCTACAATGAGCAGTTCTTC
-,TRBV29-1,-,TRBJ1-1,CSVAGWETEAFF,TGCAGCGTTGCCGGCTGGGAAACTGAAGCTTTCTTT
TRBD1,TRBV29-1,-,TRBJ1-2,CSSGGSGYTF,TGCAGCTCAGGGGGCTCTGGCTACACCTTC
-,TRBV19,-,TRBJ1-6,CASSGGGNNSPLHF,TGTGCCAGTAGTGGCGGTGGAAATAATTCACCCCTCCACTTT
TRBD1,TRBV7-2,-,TRBJ1-5,CASSPGTASVGPQHF,TGTGCCAGCAGCCCCGGGACAGCTTCAGTCGGGCCCCAGCATTTT
-,TRBV9,-,TRBJ2-5,CASSVGGSRETQYF,TGTGCCAGCAGCGTCGGGGGCAGCCGGGAGACCCAGTACTTC
TRBD1,TRBV7-8,-,TRBJ1-5,CASSLRGPVDQPQHF,TGTGCCAGCAGCTTGAGGGGGCCGGTGGATCAGCCCCAGCATTTT
-,TRBV21-1,once,TRBJ1-1,CASSPCERGLENTEAFF,TGTGCCAGCAGCCCCTGTGAAAGGGGGCTTGAGAACACTGAAGCTTTCTTT
-,TRBV10-3,-,TRBJ2-7,CAISEREGRFSSEQYF,TGTGCCATCAGTGAGCGAGAGGGCCGATTTAGTAGCGAGCAGTACTTC
TRBD1,TRBV24-1,-,TRBJ2-2,CATSPGTGFGELFF,TGTGCCACCAGTCCCGGGACAGGGTTCGGGGAGCTGTTTTTT
-,TRBV9,once,TRBJ2-2,CASSVGGTGELFF,TGTGCCAGCAGCGTAGGGGGTACCGGGGAGCTGTTTTTT
TRBD1,TRBV7-9,-,TRBJ1-2,CASSYLQGAGYTF,TGTGCCAGCAGCTACTTACAGGGGGCTGGCTACACCTTC
-,TRBV3-1/TRBV3-2,-,TRBJ2-2,CASKLQGFNTGELFF,TGTGCCAGCAAGCTCCAGGGCTTTAACACCGGGGAGCTGTTTTTT
-,TRBV18,-,TRBJ2-3,CASQGQIGTDTQYF,TGTGCCAGCCAGGGACAAATTGGCACAGATACGCAGTATTTT
-,TRBV24-1,-,TRBJ2-3,CATSLGGADTQYF,TGTGCCACCTCGTTGGGGGGCGCAGATACGCAGTATTTT
-,TRBV6-5,few,TRBJ1-5,CASSPNNQPQHF,TGTGCCAGCAGCCCCAACAATCAGCCCCAGCATTTT
TRBD1,TRBV6-2/TRBV6-3,-,TRBJ2-7,CASSYSGTEYEQYF,TGTGCCAGCAGTTACTCCGGGACAGAATACGAGCAGTACTTC
-,TRBV3-1/TRBV3-2,-,TRBJ1-4,CASSLTFRGLNEKLFF,TGTGCCAGCAGCCTCACCTTCAGGGGACTCAATGAAAAACTGTTTTTT
TRBD1,TRBV7-9,-,TRBJ1-5,CASSFGQDNQPQHF,TGTGCCAGCAGCTTCGGACAGGACAATCAGCCCCAGCATTTT
TRBD2,TRBV6-5,-,TRBJ2-3,CASRGGSTDTQYF,TGTGCCAGCAGGGGGGGGTCCACAGATACGCAGTATTTT
TRBD1,TRBV6-6,-,TRBJ1-4,CASSYHGQENEKLFF,TGTGCCAGCAGTTACCACGGACAGGAGAATGAAAAACTGTTTTTT
-,TRBV7-2,few,TRBJ1-1,CASSSAANTEAFF,TGTGCCAGCAGCTCTGCGGCAAACACTGAAGCTTTCTTT
-,TRBV7-2,-,TRBJ1-2,CAQTPGRVDGYTF,TGTGCCCAGACCCCGGGCCGGGTTGATGGCTACACCTTC
TRBD1,TRBV5-6,-,TRBJ1-2,CASSSGQSYGYTF,TGTGCCAGCAGCTCGGGACAGAGCTATGGCTACACCTTC
TRBD1,TRBV7-3,-,TRBJ2-1,CASSGQGDEQFF,TGTGCCAGCAGCGGACAGGGTGATGAGCAGTTCTTC
TRBD1,TRBV15,-,TRBJ1-2,CATSSRTGYRDGYTF,TGTGCCACCAGCAGCAGGACAGGGTATCGGGATGGCTACACCTTC
-,TRBV9,-,TRBJ2-5,CASSVVKGGTQYF,TGTGCCAGCAGCGTAGTAAAGGGGGGGACCCAGTACTTC
TRBD1,TRBV7-9,-,TRBJ1-3,CASSWTGEGQGSGNTIYF,TGTGCCAGCAGCTGGACCGGCGAGGGACAGGGCTCTGGAAACACCATATATTTT
-,TRBV28,many,TRBJ1-6,CASSFPGTRSPYNSPLHF,TGTGCCAGCAGTTTCCCCGGGACTCGGAGCCCCTATAATTCACCCCTCCACTTT
-,TRBV6-2/TRBV6-3,-,TRBJ2-2,CASSPPAGTFTGELFF,TGTGCCAGCAGCCCACCTGCCGGGACCTTCACCGGGGAGCTGTTTTTT
-,TRBV19,-,TRBJ1-2,CASSITAGGEDYGYTF,TGTGCCAGTAGTATAACTGCGGGGGGCGAAGACTATGGCTACACCTTC
TRBD1,TRBV28,-,TRBJ1-3,CASSTSTGGYNTIYF,TGTGCCAGCAGTACAAGCACAGGGGGCTATAACACCATATATTTT
-,TRBV5-6,-,TRBJ2-7,CASSLNYEQYF,TGTGCCAGCAGCCTCAACTACGAGCAGTACTTC
TRBD1,TRBV7-9,-,TRBJ2-1,CASSFPTGGESYNEQFF,TGTGCCAGCAGCTTCCCGACAGGGGGAGAGTCCTACAATGAGCAGTTCTTC
-,TRBV6-5,few,TRBJ2-7,CASSLGVPSYEQYF,TGTGCCAGCAGCCTCGGGGTTCCCTCCTACGAGCAGTACTTC
TRBD1,TRBV4-1,once,TRBJ1-5,CASSQGTGEQPQHF,TGCGCCAGCAGCCAAGGGACAGGGGAACAGCCCCAGCATTTT
-,TRBV9,-,TRBJ1-4,CASSVGGTRGNEKLFF,TGTGCCAGCAGCGTAGGGGGGACAAGGGGTAATGAAAAACTGTTTTTT
-,TRBV2,-,TRBJ2-7,CASSYTAYEQYF,TGTGCCAGCAGTTACACAGCCTACGAGCAGTACTTC
-,TRBV19,-,TRBJ2-2,CASSIGQGGTGELFF,TGTGCCAGTAGTATCGGGCAGGGCGGCACCGGGGAGCTGTTTTTT
TRBD2,TRBV19,-,TRBJ2-1,CASSLDSGGLQEQFF,TGTGCCAGTAGTCTGGACAGCGGGGGTCTGCAAGAGCAGTTCTTC
-,TRBV30,-,TRBJ1-1,CAWRGDGLNTEAFF,TGTGCCTGGAGGGGAGACGGACTGAACACTGAAGCTTTCTTT
TRBD2,TRBV5-4,-,TRBJ2-3,CASSPGLSTDTQYF,TGTGCCAGCAGCCCGGGACTAAGCACAGATACGCAGTATTTT
TRBD1,TRBV15,-,TRBJ1-1,CATSRTDRVNTEAFF,TGTGCCACCAGCAGAACTGACAGGGTGAACACTGAAGCTTTCTTT
-,TRBV11-2,-,TRBJ2-2,CASSFGINTGELFF,TGTGCCAGCAGCTTCGGGATCAACACCGGGGAGCTGTTTTTT
-,TRBV24-1,-,TRBJ2-5,CATRRGMTGEETQYF,TGTGCCACCAGGCGGGGGATGACAGGTGAAGAGACCCAGTACTTC
TRBD2,TRBV10-3,-,TRBJ2-2,CAITDGGKLAGANTGELFF,TGTGCCATCACTGACGGGGGCAAACTAGCGGGGGCGAACACCGGGGAGCTGTTTTTT
-,TRBV5-4,once,TRBJ1-6,CASSRTDRDSPLHF,TGTGCCAGCAGCCGGACGGATCGGGATTCACCCCTCCACTTT
-,TRBV4-1,-,TRBJ1-3,CASSSHGVGDGNTIYF,TGCGCCAGCAGCTCCCATGGCGTTGGGGATGGAAACACCATATATTTT
-,TRBV19,-,TRBJ1-5,CASSIEGVPSGNQPQHF,TGTGCCAGTAGTATAGAGGGGGTCCCGTCCGGCAATCAGCCCCAGCATTTT
-,TRBV5-3,-,TRBJ1-4,CARSYLAAGWDEKLFF,TGTGCCAGAAGCTACCTCGCGGCAGGGTGGGATGAAAAACTGTTTTTT